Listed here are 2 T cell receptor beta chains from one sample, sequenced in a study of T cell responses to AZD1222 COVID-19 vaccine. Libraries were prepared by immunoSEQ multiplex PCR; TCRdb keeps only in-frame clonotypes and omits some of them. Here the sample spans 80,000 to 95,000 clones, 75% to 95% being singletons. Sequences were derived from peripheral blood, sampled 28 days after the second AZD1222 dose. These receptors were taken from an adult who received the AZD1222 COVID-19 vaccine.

The CDR3 here is CASTVTSGSYNEQFF. CDR3 sequence (DNA): TGTGCCAGCACCGTGACTAGCGGATCCTACAATGAGCAGTTCTTC. The rearrangement joins TRBV5-5 to TRBJ2-1; 9 nucleotides agree with TRBD2. J gave up 1 base and V 6 bases, and 5 bases lay outside the gene matches. The germline gives CDR1 SGHKS, CDR2 YYEKEE (reference sequence). This CDR3 contains 15 residues. Drawing the rest from reference TRBV5-5 and TRBJ2-1, the complete variable domain is DAGVTQSPTHLIKTRGQQVTLRCSPISGHKSVSWYQQVLGQGPQFIFQYYEKEERGRGNFPDRFSARQFPNYSSELNVNALLLGDSALYLCASTVTSGSYNEQFFGPGTRLTVL.

The CDR3 DNA reads as TGTGCCAGCACCCCCGACAGGTTGAACACTGAAGCTTTCTTT. The encoded protein is CASTPDRLNTEAFF. The chain employs TRBV28 and TRBJ1-1, with a weak D call TRBD1 (6 bases). Trimming took off 7 bases at V and 0 bases at J, with 12 bases between the two ends. This CDR3 region has 14 residues. Germline CDR1 is MDHEN and CDR2 is SYDVKM.